A selection of T cell receptor beta chains follows, all from one sample in a study of cytomegalovirus exposure and HLA in healthy donors. Sequencing was performed with immunoSEQ multiplex PCR; in TCRdb, only in-frame clones are kept and a portion is missing. This sample has 65,000 to 100,000 clones; over 75% occur once, and the top ten carry approximately 6%. The specimen was PBMCs. These receptors came from a female donor in good health and CMV-seronegative. Each CDR3 is given with its conserved first and last residue.

v_call	j_call	cdr3_aa
TRBV7-9	TRBJ1-6	CASSLGQGLNNSPLHF
TRBV29-1	TRBJ1-3	CSVEGPGTGNTIYF
TRBV2	TRBJ2-7	CASSEGQGNYEQYF
TRBV30	TRBJ2-3	CAWRGLAGVTDTQYF
TRBV6-5	TRBJ2-7	CASSYSGLPSYYEQYF
TRBV28	TRBJ1-1	CASSSSLEAFF
TRBV10-2	TRBJ1-2	CAASSTYVGYTF
TRBV27	TRBJ2-2	CASSPEGLTYGTGELFF
TRBV28	TRBJ1-2	CASSSGQGGIGYTF
TRBV18	TRBJ2-5	CASSPGGQETQYF
TRBV7-3	TRBJ2-3	CASSLITRLAGYGRGTDTQYF
TRBV5-1	TRBJ2-5	CASSRRGQETQYF
TRBV7-9	TRBJ2-1	CASSPEWGWDRGYNEQFF
TRBV28	TRBJ2-1	CASSSSGQINEQFF
TRBV6-1	TRBJ2-7	CASSEAKFSSYEQYF
TRBV4-2	TRBJ2-7	CASSQDMGLYEQYF
TRBV25-1	TRBJ2-7	CASSVWGGDEQYF
TRBV30	TRBJ1-2	CAWIQGNYGYTF
TRBV19	TRBJ2-1	CASSSSGGNIEQFF
TRBV6-5	TRBJ1-5	CASSSTGDGNQPQHF
TRBV25-1	TRBJ1-2	CASSESGNYGYTF
TRBV5-1	TRBJ2-7	CASSRGTSGTYEQYF
TRBV5-1	TRBJ1-1	CASSGGGAGTEAFF
TRBV19	TRBJ1-1	CAAKGGTGANTEAFF
TRBV4-3	TRBJ1-6	CASSQDMGGVGSPLHF
TRBV15	TRBJ2-7	CATSSDRATPRNEQYF
TRBV7-2	TRBJ2-2	CASSPDGSSPGELFF
TRBV5-1	TRBJ2-5	CASSSYVGVETQYF
TRBV7-9	TRBJ1-2	CASTAADRGLFGYTF
TRBV15	TRBJ2-5	CATSRDRGGPGTQYF
TRBV28	TRBJ1-4	CASSIGGTNEKLFF
TRBV5-1	TRBJ1-2	CASSTGQGSGYTF
TRBV6-6	TRBJ2-5	CASSIEETQYF
TRBV15	TRBJ2-2	CATSRTRGDTGELFF
TRBV27	TRBJ2-5	CASSTKLGAGQETQYF
TRBV30	TRBJ2-7	CAWTAVNYEQYF
TRBV30	TRBJ2-5	CAWSARRTRGQETQYF
TRBV7-9	TRBJ1-2	CASSLGTDLSGYTF